This record looks at one TCR beta chain sequence and its context. Its antigen is undetermined. V lost 4 bases and J 4 bases, leaving 14 bases between the germline ends. The germline CDR1 and CDR2 sequences are SGHNT and YYREEE (reference sequence). This CDR3 region has 15 residues. This sample is drawn from a study of regulatory T cells in long-lasting Graves disease. On the study more broadly: Antithyroid drug use was under 3 months in newly diagnosed Graves' patients. Study observations and caveats: With persistent disease, TRBV28, TRBJ1-2 and TRBJ2-5 were the favored segments.

Investigators prepared the TCR beta libraries by applying iRepertoire HTBI primers and Arm-PCR of CDR3 regions. TCRdb re-called the multiplex PCR reads through MiXCR, storing one row per CDR3 protein. The profile shows about 370,000 distinct CDR3 sequences, about 16% of them singletons. The time point: newly diagnosed GD, antithyroid drugs for less than 3 months. Construction of the TCR library relied on RNA isolated from PBMCs. Graves' disease diagnosis followed American Thyroid Association guidelines. An endocrinology department in Xi'an, China, supplied the patients. This TCR derives from a female donor with Graves disease. This chain joins TRBV5-4 and TRBJ2-2, with a possible D match to TRBD2 (5 bases). Sequenced material: peripheral blood mononuclear cells (PBMCs), taken at new diagnosis, from a patient treated with antithyroid drugs. The DNA of the CDR3 is TGTGCCAGCAGCCCCCGGGGTAGAGGCACCGGGGAGCTGTTTTTT. Its protein is CASSPRGRGTGELFF. The full variable domain, completed using reference TRBV5-4 and TRBJ2-2, is ETGVTQSPTHLIKTRGQQVTLRCSSQSGHNTVSWYQQALGQGPQFIFQYYREEENGRGNFPPRFSGLQFPNYSSELNVNALELDDSALYLCASSPRGRGTGELFFGEGSRLTVL.